This T cell receptor (beta chain) was profiled in a study of T cell clones after liver transplantation. CD3+CD4+ and CD3+CD8+ cells were FACS-sorted from thawed unstimulated PBMCs. Repertoires were generated with immunoSEQ multiplex PCR, while TCRdb's copy carries only in-frame clones and drops some. The table lists 50,000 to 60,000 clones, about 71% of them singletons. Unmatched junction bases numbered 9, after V lost 10 bases and J lost 5 bases. The CDR3 is made up of 14 amino acids. CDR1 MNHNY and CDR2 SVGAGI come from the germline V gene (reference sequence). Sequencing used CD4+ T cells from blood, obtained at the 15-month timepoint. The rearrangement uses TRBV6-6 and TRBJ2-1; TRBD2 matches 9 bases. The TCR originated in a human patient who received a liver transplant. Some T cells may be graft donor cells. The chain's CDR3 is CATRGAGGNNEQFF. The DNA of the CDR3 is TGTGCCACGAGAGGAGCGGGGGGTAACAATGAGCAGTTCTTC.